This T cell receptor (beta chain) was recovered during a study of blood T cell repertoires in COVID-19. Produced via immunoSEQ multiplex PCR; TCRdb's table is partial and in-frame only. Of roughly 350,000 clones in the sample, 88% are singletons; the top ten hold 6% to 8.5%. The count of this clone is one. The CDR3 is made up of 16 amino acids. Per germline, CDR1 LNHDA and CDR2 SQIVND (reference sequence). V lost 7 bases and J lost 4; bases outside the gene matches: 12. The chain uses TRBV19 and TRBJ1-2, with 10 bases identical to TRBD1. This sequence originates from a woman aged 65 to 85 with COVID-19, enrolled during active disease. Input material: peripheral blood. This chain's CDR3 is CASIRSPGQGIYGYTF. CDR3 sequence (DNA): TGTGCCAGTATCAGGTCTCCGGGACAGGGGATCTATGGCTACACCTTC.